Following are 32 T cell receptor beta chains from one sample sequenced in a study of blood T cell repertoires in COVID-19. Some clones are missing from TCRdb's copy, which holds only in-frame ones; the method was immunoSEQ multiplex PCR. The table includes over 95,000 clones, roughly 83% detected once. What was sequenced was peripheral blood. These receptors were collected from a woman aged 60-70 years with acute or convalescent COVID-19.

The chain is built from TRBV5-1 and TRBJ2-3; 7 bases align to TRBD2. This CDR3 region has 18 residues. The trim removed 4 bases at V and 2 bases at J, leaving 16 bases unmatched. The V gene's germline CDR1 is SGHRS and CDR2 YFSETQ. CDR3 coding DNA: TGCGCCAGCAGCCGTACTCTCCGTGGCGGGGGTATCACAGATACGCAGTATTTT. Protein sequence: CASSRTLRGGGITDTQYF.

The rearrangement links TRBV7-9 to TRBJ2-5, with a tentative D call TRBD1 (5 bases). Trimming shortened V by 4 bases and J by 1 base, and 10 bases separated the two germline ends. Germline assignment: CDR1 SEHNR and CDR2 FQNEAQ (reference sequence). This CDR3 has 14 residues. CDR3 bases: TGTGCCAGCAGCTCTGGACACCGCCAAGAGACCCAGTACTTC. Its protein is CASSSGHRQETQYF.

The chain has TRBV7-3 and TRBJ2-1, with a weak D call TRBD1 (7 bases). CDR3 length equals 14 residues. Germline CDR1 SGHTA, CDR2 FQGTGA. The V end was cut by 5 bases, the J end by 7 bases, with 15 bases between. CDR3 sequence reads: CASSPGGTVNEQFF. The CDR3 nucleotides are TGTGCCAGCAGCCCTGGGGGGACAGTTAATGAGCAGTTCTTC.

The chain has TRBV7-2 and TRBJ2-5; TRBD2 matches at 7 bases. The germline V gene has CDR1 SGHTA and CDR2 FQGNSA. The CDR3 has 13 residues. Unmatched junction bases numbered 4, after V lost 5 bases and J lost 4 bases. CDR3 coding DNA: TGTGCCAGCAGCGTGGGGGGGAGAGAGACCCAGTACTTC. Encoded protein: CASSVGGRETQYF.

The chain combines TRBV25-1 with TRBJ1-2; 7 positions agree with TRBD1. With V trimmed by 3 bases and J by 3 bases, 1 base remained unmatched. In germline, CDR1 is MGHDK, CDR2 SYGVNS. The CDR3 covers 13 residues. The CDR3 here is CASSEGQHYGYTF. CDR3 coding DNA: TGTGCCAGCAGTGAGGGACAGCACTATGGCTACACCTTC.

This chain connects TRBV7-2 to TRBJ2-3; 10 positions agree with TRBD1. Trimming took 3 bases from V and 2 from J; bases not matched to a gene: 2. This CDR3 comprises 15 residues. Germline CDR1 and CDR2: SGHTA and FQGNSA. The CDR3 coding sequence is TGTGCCAGCAGCTTGGACAGGGGGAACACAGATACGCAGTATTTT. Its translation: CASSLDRGNTDTQYF.

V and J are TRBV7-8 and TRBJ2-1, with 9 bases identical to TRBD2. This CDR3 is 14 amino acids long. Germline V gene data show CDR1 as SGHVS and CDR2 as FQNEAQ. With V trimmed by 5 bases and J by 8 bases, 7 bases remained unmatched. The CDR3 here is CASSRGTSTHEQFF. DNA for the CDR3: TGTGCCAGCAGCCGAGGGACTAGCACACATGAGCAGTTCTTC.

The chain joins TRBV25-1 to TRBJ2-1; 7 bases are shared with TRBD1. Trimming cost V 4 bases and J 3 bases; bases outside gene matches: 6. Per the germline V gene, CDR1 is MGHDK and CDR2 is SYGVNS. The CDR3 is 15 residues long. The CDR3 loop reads CASSAPDRVYNEQFF. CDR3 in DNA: TGTGCCAGCAGTGCCCCCGACAGGGTCTACAATGAGCAGTTCTTC.

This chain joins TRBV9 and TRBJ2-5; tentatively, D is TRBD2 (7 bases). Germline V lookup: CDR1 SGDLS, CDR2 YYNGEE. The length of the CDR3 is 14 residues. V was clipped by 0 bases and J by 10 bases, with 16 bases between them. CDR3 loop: CASSVDAGGGGQYF. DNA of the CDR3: TGTGCCAGCAGCGTAGACGCTGGGGGAGGGGGCCAGTACTTC. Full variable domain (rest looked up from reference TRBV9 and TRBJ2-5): DSGVTQTPKHLITATGQRVTLRCSPRSGDLSVYWYQQSLDQGLQFLIQYYNGEERAKGNILERFSAQQFPDLHSELNLSSLELGDSALYFCASSVDAGGGGQYFGPGTRLLVL.

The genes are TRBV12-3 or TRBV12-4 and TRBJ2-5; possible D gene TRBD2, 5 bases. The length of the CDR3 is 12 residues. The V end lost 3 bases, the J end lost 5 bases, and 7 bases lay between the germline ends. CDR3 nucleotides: TGTGCCAGCAGTTTGGAGCGGGAGACCCAGTACTTC. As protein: CASSLERETQYF.

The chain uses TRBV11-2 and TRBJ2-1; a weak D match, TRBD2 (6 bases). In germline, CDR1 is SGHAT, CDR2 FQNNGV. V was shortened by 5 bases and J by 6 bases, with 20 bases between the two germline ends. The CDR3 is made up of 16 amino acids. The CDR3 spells CASSPPRLVGGNEQFF. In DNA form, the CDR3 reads TGTGCCAGCAGCCCGCCCCGACTAGTGGGGGGCAATGAGCAGTTCTTC.

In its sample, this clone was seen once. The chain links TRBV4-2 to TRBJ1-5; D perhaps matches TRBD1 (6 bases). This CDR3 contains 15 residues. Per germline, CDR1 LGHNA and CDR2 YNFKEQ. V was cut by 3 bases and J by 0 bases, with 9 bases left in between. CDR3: CASSQDSYSNQPQHF. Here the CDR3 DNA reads TGTGCCAGCAGCCAGGACAGCTATAGCAATCAGCCCCAGCATTTT.

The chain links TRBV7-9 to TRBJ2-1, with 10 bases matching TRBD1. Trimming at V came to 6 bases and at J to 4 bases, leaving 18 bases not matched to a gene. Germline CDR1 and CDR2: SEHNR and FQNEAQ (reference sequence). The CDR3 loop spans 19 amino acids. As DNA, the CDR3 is TGTGCCAGCAGTCGTAATTCGCCCCGGGACAGGGGAGTTTACAATGAGCAGTTCTTC. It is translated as CASSRNSPRDRGVYNEQFF.

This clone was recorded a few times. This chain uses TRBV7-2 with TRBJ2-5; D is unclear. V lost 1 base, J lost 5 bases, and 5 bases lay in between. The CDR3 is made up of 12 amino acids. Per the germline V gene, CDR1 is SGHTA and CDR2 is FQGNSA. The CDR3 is CASSLVRETQYF. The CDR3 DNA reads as TGTGCCAGCAGCTTAGTCCGGGAGACCCAGTACTTC.

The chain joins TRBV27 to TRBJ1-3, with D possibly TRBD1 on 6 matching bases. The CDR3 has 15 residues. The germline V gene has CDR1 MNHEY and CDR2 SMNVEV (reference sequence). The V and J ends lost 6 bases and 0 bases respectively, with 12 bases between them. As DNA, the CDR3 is TGTGCCAGCAGAGACAGGTCCGGCTCTGGAAACACCATATATTTT. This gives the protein CASRDRSGSGNTIYF.

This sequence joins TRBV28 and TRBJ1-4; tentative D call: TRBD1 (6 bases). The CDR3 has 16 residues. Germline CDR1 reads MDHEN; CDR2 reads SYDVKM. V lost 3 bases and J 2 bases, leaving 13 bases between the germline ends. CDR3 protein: CASSLTGAGTNEKLFF. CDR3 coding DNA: TGTGCCAGCAGTTTGACAGGCGCAGGGACTAATGAAAAACTGTTTTTT.

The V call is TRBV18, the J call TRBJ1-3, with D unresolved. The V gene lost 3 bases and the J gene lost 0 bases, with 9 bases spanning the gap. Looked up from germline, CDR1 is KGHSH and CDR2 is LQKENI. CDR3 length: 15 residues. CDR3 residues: CASSPKDFSGNTIYF. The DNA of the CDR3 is TGTGCCAGCTCACCGAAGGACTTCTCTGGAAACACCATATATTTT.

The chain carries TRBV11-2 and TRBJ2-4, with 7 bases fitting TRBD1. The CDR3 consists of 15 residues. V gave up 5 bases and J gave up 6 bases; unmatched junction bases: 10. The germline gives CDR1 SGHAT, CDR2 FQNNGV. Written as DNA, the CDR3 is TGTGCCAGCAGCCCACTTGACAGGGACGGAAACATTCAGTACTTC. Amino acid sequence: CASSPLDRDGNIQYF.

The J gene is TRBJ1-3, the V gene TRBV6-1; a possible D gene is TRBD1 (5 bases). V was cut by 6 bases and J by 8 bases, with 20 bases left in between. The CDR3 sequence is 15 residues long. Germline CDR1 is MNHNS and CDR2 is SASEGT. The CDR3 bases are TGTGCCAGCAGCGGATACAGTGGTTCGGGGGACACCATATATTTT. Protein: CASSGYSGSGDTIYF.

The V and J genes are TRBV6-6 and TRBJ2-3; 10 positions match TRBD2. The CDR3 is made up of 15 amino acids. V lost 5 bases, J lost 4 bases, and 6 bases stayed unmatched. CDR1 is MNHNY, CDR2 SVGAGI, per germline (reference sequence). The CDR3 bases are TGTGCCAGCAGTCATAGCGGGGGGTCGGCAGATACGCAGTATTTT. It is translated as CASSHSGGSADTQYF.

DNA for the CDR3: TGTGCCAGCAGTGTTTTGGACAGGGGGTACAATGAGCAGTTCTTC. This gives the protein CASSVLDRGYNEQFF. The chain couples TRBV2 to TRBJ2-1; 10 bases map to TRBD1. J was trimmed by 4 bases and V by 4 bases; bases with no gene match: 4. Germline-derived CDR1 and CDR2 are SNHLY and FYNNEI. This CDR3 comprises 15 residues.

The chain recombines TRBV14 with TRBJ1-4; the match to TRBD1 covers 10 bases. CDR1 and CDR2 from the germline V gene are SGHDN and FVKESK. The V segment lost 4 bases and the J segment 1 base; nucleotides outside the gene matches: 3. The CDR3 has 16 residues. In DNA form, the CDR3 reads TGTGCCAGCAGCCCCCGGGACAGGGGAACTAATGAAAAACTGTTTTTT. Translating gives CASSPRDRGTNEKLFF.

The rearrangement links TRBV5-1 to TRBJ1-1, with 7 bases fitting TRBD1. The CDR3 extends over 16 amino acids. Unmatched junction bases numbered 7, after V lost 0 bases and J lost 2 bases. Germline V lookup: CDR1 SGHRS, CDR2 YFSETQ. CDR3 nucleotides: TGCGCCAGCAGCTTGGACAGGGGTTTATACAACACTGAAGCTTTCTTT. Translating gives CASSLDRGLYNTEAFF.

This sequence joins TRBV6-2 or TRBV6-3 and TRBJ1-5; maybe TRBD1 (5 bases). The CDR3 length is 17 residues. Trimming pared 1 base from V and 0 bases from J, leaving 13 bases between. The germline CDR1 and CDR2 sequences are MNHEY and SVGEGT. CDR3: CASSYWRGVYSNQPQHF. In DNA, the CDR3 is TGTGCCAGCAGTTACTGGCGGGGGGTCTATAGCAATCAGCCCCAGCATTTT.

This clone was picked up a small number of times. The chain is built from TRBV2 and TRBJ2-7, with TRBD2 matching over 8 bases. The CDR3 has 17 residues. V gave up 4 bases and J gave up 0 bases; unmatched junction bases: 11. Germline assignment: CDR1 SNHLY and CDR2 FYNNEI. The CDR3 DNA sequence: TGTGCCAGCAGTGTCAGCGGGGGACTTAGGAACTCCTACGAGCAGTACTTC. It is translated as CASSVSGGLRNSYEQYF.

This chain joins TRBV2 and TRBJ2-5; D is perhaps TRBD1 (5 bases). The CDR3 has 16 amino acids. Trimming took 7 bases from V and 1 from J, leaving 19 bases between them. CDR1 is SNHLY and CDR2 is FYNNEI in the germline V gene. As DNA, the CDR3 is TGTGCCAGCACCTCCCACTTGGGGCTGCTCCAAGAGACCCAGTACTTC. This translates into CASTSHLGLLQETQYF.

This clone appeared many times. DNA for the CDR3: TGTGCCTGGAGTTGGGCGAACACTGAAGCTTTCTTT. Translating it yields CAWSWANTEAFF. This rearrangement joins TRBV30 to TRBJ1-1; no firm D call. The V gene's germline CDR1 is GTSNPN and CDR2 SVGIG (reference sequence). The CDR3 spans 12 residues. The germline V and J ends were trimmed by 2 bases and 1 base, with 5 bases remaining between them.

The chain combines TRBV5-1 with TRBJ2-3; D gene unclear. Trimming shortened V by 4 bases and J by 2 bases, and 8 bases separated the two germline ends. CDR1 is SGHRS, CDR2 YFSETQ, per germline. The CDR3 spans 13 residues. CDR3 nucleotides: TGCGCCAGCAGCAAAATCCTCACAGATACGCAGTATTTT. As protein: CASSKILTDTQYF.

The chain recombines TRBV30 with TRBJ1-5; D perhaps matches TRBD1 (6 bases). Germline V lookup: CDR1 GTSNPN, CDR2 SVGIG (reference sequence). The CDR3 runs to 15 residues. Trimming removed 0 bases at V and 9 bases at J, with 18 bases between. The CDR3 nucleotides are TGTGCCTGGAGTGTACAAGGGCAGGGGCCATGGCCCCAGCATTTT. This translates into CAWSVQGQGPWPQHF.

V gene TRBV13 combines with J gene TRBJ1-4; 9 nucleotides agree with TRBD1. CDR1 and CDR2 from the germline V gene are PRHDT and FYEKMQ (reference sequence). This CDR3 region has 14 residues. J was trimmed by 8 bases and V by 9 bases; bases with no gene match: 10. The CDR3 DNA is TGTGCCAGTGGGGACAGGGTTGTTGGGGAAAAACTGTTTTTT. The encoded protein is CASGDRVVGEKLFF.

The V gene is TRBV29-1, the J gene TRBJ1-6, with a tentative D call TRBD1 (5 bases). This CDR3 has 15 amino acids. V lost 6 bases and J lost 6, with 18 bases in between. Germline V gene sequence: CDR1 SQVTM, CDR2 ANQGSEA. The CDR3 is CSVSPGGGPNSPLHF. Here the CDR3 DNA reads TGCAGCGTCTCCCCGGGGGGGGGACCTAATTCACCCCTCCACTTT.

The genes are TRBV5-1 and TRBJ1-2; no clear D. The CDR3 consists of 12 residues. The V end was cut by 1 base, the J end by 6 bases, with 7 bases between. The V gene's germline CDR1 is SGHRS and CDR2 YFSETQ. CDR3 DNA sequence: TGCGCCAGCAGCTTGAACGGGAATGGCTACACCTTC. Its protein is CASSLNGNGYTF.